Shown below are 15 T cell receptor beta chains from a single sample sequenced in a study of cytomegalovirus exposure and HLA in healthy donors. Profiled with immunoSEQ multiplex PCR; TCRdb holds only in-frame clones, not every one. The sample gives roughly 260,000 clones, about 86% of which show up once; less than 3% is in the top ten. The specimen was PBMCs. The receptor set was obtained from a man between 18 and 29 years old in good health and CMV-seronegative.

The gene calls are TRBV30 and TRBJ1-3; D unclear. Trimming took off 7 bases at V and 2 bases at J, with 15 bases between the two ends. Germline CDR1 and CDR2: GTSNPN and SVGIG (reference sequence). This CDR3 contains 14 residues. CDR3 DNA: TGTGCCTCCCGACTCCCCGGGACTGGAAACACCATATATTTT. Encoded protein: CASRLPGTGNTIYF. Drawing the rest from reference TRBV30 and TRBJ1-3, the complete variable domain is SQTIHQWPATLVQPVGSPLSLECTVEGTSNPNLYWYRQAAGRGLQLLFYSVGIGQISSEVPQNLSASRPQDRQFILSSKKLLLSDSGFYLCASRLPGTGNTIYFGEGSWLTVV.

This clone was found once. The genes are TRBV28 and TRBJ2-1; TRBD2 is a possible D gene (5 bases). Germline CDR1 is MDHEN and CDR2 is SYDVKM. Trimming shortened V by 6 bases and J by 12 bases, and 15 bases separated the two germline ends. The CDR3 covers 12 residues. The chain's CDR3 is CASSQGLHVQFF. CDR3 DNA sequence: TGTGCCAGCAGCCAAGGACTCCATGTGCAGTTCTTC.

The CDR3 sequence is CASSYGQNTEAFF. The CDR3 nucleotides are TGTGCCAGCAGCTATGGACAGAACACTGAAGCTTTCTTT. The genes are TRBV5-5 and TRBJ1-1, with D possibly being TRBD1 (5 bases). CDR1 is SGHKS and CDR2 is YYEKEE in the germline V gene (reference sequence). CDR3 size: 13 residues. The V gene lost 3 bases and the J gene lost 1 base, with 7 bases spanning the gap.

The V gene is TRBV4-3, the J gene TRBJ1-5; a weak D match, TRBD1 (6 bases). Looked up from germline, CDR1 is LGHNA and CDR2 is YSLEER. CDR3 length: 14 residues. Trimming cost V 0 bases and J 6 bases, with 9 bases left between them. CDR3 region: CASSQDRGGQPQHF. CDR3 DNA: TGCGCCAGCAGCCAAGATAGGGGGGGTCAGCCCCAGCATTTT.

The J gene is TRBJ2-7, the V gene TRBV6-6; D perhaps matches TRBD1 (6 bases). This CDR3 has 14 residues. Trimming pared 3 bases from V and 5 bases from J, leaving 14 bases between. The germline V gene has CDR1 MNHNY and CDR2 SVGAGI (reference sequence). CDR3 protein: CASSYPGRGDEQYF. DNA of the CDR3: TGTGCCAGCAGTTATCCTGGCAGGGGCGACGAGCAGTACTTC.

The chain employs TRBV5-1 and TRBJ2-7; 7 bases match TRBD2. The CDR3 has 19 amino acids. CDR1 SGHRS and CDR2 YFSETQ come from the germline V gene. With V trimmed by 0 bases and J by 3 bases, 18 bases remained unmatched. CDR3 sequence reads: CASSLVIQRGAGDSYEQYF. The CDR3 DNA follows: TGCGCCAGCAGCTTGGTTATCCAACGTGGGGCGGGGGATAGCTACGAGCAGTACTTC.

The chain uses TRBV4-1 and TRBJ2-7; a weak D match, TRBD1 (5 bases). V gave up 0 bases and J gave up 5 bases, with 11 bases separating them. The CDR3 length is 14 residues. Germline V gene data show CDR1 as MGHRA and CDR2 as YSYEKL. DNA for the CDR3: TGCGCCAGCAGCCAAGAGGCCAGGGTCCACGAGCAGTACTTC. It is translated as CASSQEARVHEQYF.

J is TRBJ2-7 and V is TRBV28; 9 bases fit TRBD1. Germline V gene sequence: CDR1 MDHEN, CDR2 SYDVKM. The CDR3 runs to 15 residues. V was pared by 6 bases and J by 2 bases, with 8 bases of the junction left unmatched. CDR3 in amino acids: CASSRTGALTYEQYF. The CDR3 DNA reads as TGTGCCAGCAGCAGGACAGGGGCTCTTACCTACGAGCAGTACTTC.

The chain recombines TRBV7-9 with TRBJ1-4; tentative D call: TRBD1 (6 bases). This CDR3 is built from 18 residues. Per germline, CDR1 SEHNR and CDR2 FQNEAQ (reference sequence). Trimming removed 5 bases at V and 0 bases at J, with 19 bases between. The CDR3 DNA reads as TGTGCCAGCAGCCAAGAGCCGGGACACACCTCAACTAATGAAAAACTGTTTTTT. Amino acid sequence: CASSQEPGHTSTNEKLFF.

The J gene is TRBJ2-3, the V gene TRBV25-1, with 15 bases aligning to TRBD2. The CDR3 spans 18 residues. V was pared by 1 base and J by 6 bases, with 8 bases of the junction left unmatched. CDR1 MGHDK and CDR2 SYGVNS come from the germline V gene. The DNA for the CDR3 is TGTGCCAGCAGTGAATCAAAAGTTGGGACTAGCGGGAGGGATACGCAGTATTTT. It is translated as CASSESKVGTSGRDTQYF.

This chain joins TRBV7-9 and TRBJ2-1; 11 bases fit TRBD2. In germline, CDR1 is SEHNR, CDR2 FQNEAQ (reference sequence). Trimming took 5 bases from V and 9 from J; bases not matched to a gene: 6. The CDR3 consists of 14 residues. CDR3 sequence (DNA): TGTGCCAGCAGCCAAACTAGCGGGAGTGGTGAGCAGTTCTTC. Protein product: CASSQTSGSGEQFF.

The CDR3 spells CASSFGQGSLSGANVLTF. CDR3 nucleotides: TGTGCCAGCAGCTTTGGACAGGGGAGTCTTTCTGGGGCCAACGTCCTGACTTTC. J is TRBJ2-6 and V is TRBV5-6, with 9 bases matching TRBD1. This CDR3 contains 18 residues. With V trimmed by 2 bases and J by 1 base, 7 bases remained unmatched. Germline CDR1 and CDR2: SGHDT and YYEEEE. Based on the CDR3 plus reference TRBV5-6 and TRBJ2-6, the full variable domain is DAGVTQSPTHLIKTRGQQVTLRCSPKSGHDTVSWYQQALGQGPQFIFQYYEEEERQRGNFPDRFSGHQFPNYSSELNVNALLLGDSALYLCASSFGQGSLSGANVLTFGAGSRLTVL.

The chain joins TRBV7-2 to TRBJ1-2, with 9 bases that match TRBD1. The CDR3 is made up of 15 amino acids. V gave up 1 base and J gave up 8 bases; unmatched junction bases: 8. Germline CDR1 is SGHTA and CDR2 is FQGNSA. The CDR3 spells CASSLDPGTGWGYTF. The CDR3 DNA follows: TGTGCCAGCAGCTTAGACCCCGGGACAGGGTGGGGCTACACCTTC. Combining the CDR3 with reference TRBV7-2 and TRBJ1-2 gives the whole variable domain GAGVSQSPSNKVTEKGKDVELRCDPISGHTALYWYRQSLGQGLEFLIYFQGNSAPDKSGLPSDRFSAERTGGSVSTLTIQRTQQEDSAVYLCASSLDPGTGWGYTFGSGTRLTVV.

The chain uses TRBV7-9 and TRBJ1-2; 7 bases agree with TRBD1. Per germline, CDR1 SEHNR and CDR2 FQNEAQ (reference sequence). This CDR3 region has 17 residues. The V and J ends lost 4 bases and 4 bases, in that order; junction bases with no gene match: 15. The CDR3 is CASSSIVGGQDVYGYTF. The CDR3, as DNA: TGTGCCAGCAGCTCAATTGTCGGCGGACAGGACGTCTATGGCTACACCTTC. The full variable domain, completed using reference TRBV7-9 and TRBJ1-2, is DTGVSQNPRHKITKRGQNVTFRCDPISEHNRLYWYRQTLGQGPEFLTYFQNEAQLEKSRLLSDRFSAERPKGSFSTLEIQRTEQGDSAMYLCASSSIVGGQDVYGYTFGSGTRLTVV.

The J gene is TRBJ1-5, the V gene TRBV27, with a weak D call TRBD1 (5 bases). Germline V gene data show CDR1 as MNHEY and CDR2 as SMNVEV (reference sequence). Trimming shortened V by 4 bases and J by 6 bases, and 10 bases separated the two germline ends. The CDR3 sequence is 13 residues long. CDR3: CASSSGVVQPQHF. The CDR3 bases are TGTGCCAGCAGTTCGGGGGTGGTTCAGCCCCAGCATTTT.